This TCR beta chain was identified in a study of response to subunit inactivated influenza vaccine. TCRdb called the RT-PCR reads again in MiXCR, with one record for every CDR3 protein. The top ten clones hold about an eighth of a sample with approximately 530,000 distinct CDR3 sequences, less than 8% of them seen once. Germline CDR1 reads MNHEY; CDR2 reads SMNVEV (reference sequence). The CDR3 length is 16 residues. The V segment lost 4 bases and the J segment 7 bases; nucleotides outside the gene matches: 6. This clonotype was seen many times. The target antigen is unknown. Study results and limitations: Only a handful of new T cells, the authors suggested, are recruited with each seasonal influenza vaccination.

V gene TRBV27 combines with J gene TRBJ2-4, with 14 positions matching TRBD2. The TCR sequence derives from a man aged 45-69 years who received an inactivated influenza vaccine. This specimen was PBMCs from blood, taken less than 25 months after vaccination. CDR3 residues: CASSSGLAGVRNIQYF. The CDR3 bases are TGTGCCAGCAGTTCGGGACTAGCGGGGGTCCGCAACATTCAGTACTTC.